This TCR beta chain was recovered during a study of T cells after yellow fever vaccination. Details on this clonotype: A junction end diverges from the germline sequence, so it may reflect a read error.

The CDR3 contains 13 residues. The germline V gene encodes CDR1 SGHAT and CDR2 FQNNGV. TCRdb re-called the 5' RACE reads with MiXCR, one entry per CDR3 protein. This table holds hundreds of thousands of distinct CDR3 sequences, 9% to 15% found once. The TCR originated in a man aged 25 to 40 who received the YFV17D yellow fever vaccine. The rearrangement links TRBV11-2 to TRBJ2-5; the D gene is possibly TRBD2 (6 bases). The sequencing here drew on PBMCs, taken on the day of the yellow fever booster vaccination. In nucleotides, the CDR3 is TGTGCCACCAGCCGGGACTTGGAGGAGACCCAGTACTTC. This encodes CATSRDLEETQYF.